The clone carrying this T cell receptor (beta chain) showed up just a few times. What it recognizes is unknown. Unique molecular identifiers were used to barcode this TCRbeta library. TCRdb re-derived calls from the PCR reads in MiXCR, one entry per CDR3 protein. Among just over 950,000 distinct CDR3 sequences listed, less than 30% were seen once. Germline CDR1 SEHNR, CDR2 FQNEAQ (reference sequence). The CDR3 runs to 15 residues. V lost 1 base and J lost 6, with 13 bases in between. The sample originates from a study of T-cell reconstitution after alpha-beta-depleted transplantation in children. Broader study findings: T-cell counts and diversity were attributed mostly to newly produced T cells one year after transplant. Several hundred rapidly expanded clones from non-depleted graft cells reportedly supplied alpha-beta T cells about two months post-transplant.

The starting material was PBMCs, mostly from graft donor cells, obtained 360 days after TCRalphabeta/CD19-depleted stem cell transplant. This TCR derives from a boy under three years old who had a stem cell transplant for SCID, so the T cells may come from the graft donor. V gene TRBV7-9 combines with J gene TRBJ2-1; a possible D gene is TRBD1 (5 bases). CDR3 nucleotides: TGTGCCAGCAGCTTAGGTATAGGGGCTGGCAATGAGCAGTTCTTC. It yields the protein CASSLGIGAGNEQFF.